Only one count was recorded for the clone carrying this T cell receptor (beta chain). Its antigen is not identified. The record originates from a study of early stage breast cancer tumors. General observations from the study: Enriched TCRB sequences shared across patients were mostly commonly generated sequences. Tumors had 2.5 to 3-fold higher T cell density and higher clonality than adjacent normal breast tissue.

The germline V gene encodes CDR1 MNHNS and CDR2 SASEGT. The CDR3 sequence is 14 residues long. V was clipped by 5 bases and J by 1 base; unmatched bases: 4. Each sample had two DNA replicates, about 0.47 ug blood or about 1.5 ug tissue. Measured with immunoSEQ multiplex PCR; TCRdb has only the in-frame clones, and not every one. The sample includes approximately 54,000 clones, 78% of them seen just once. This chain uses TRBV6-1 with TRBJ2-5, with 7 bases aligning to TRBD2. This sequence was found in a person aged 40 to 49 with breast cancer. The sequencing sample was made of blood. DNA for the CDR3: TGTGCCAGCAGTCTAGCGGTATTCCAAGAGACCCAGTACTTC. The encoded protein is CASSLAVFQETQYF.